This TCR beta chain was recovered during a study of CD8 T cells in ankylosing spondylitis. Study results and limitations: Researchers reportedly found disease-linked clones significantly enriched in matched ankylosing spondylitis synovial fluid. In the blood and synovial fluid of reactive arthritis, some motif variants had been previously reported. A motif of under ten highly homologous TCR beta variants was seen as apparently characteristic of ankylosing spondylitis blood.

In its sample, this clonotype was seen many times. Its target is not known. With molecular barcodes, quantitative 5'-RACE was used to make the TCR beta libraries. TCRdb analysed the 5' RACE reads with MiXCR anew, one entry per CDR3 protein. The sample consists of roughly 490,000 distinct CDR3 sequences, 5.3% of them appearing once. The clonotype comes from a male donor with ankylosing spondylitis. The specimen sequenced was blood, either unsorted or a sorted T cell fraction (not recorded which).

The CDR3 region is CASSLSGTGAYTEAFF. CDR3 bases: TGCGCCAGCAGCTTGTCCGGGACAGGGGCGTACACTGAAGCTTTCTTT. The J gene is TRBJ1-1, the V gene TRBV5-1, with 10 bases aligning to TRBD1. Germline loops: CDR1 SGHRS, CDR2 YFSETQ. This CDR3 has 16 amino acids. After removal of 1 base from V and 3 bases from J, the junction contained 6 bases not matched to a gene.